A single sample is the source of the 6 T cell receptor beta chains below, sequenced in a study of a mutant IDH1 vaccine in newly diagnosed glioma. Profiled with immunoSEQ multiplex PCR; TCRdb holds only in-frame clones, not every one. In the table there are tens of thousands of clones, 81% of which are singletons. Their cognate antigens are unknown. Time point meaning: week 35, safety follow-up. Vaccinated patients received 300 ug of mutant IDH1 20-mer peptide per dose, with topical imiquimod. Sample: PBMCs, taken from a glioma patient whose treatment included an IDH1 peptide vaccine. These TCRs come from a woman aged 40 to 55 with glioma. Some clones in this sample may be carry-over from other donors' samples.

The J gene is TRBJ1-1, the V gene TRBV25-1, with D perhaps TRBD1 (6 bases). Trimming took off 6 bases at V and 0 bases at J, with 17 bases between the two ends. This CDR3 is 16 amino acids long. Germline CDR1 MGHDK, CDR2 SYGVNS. The CDR3 spells CASRPGQSPLNTEAFF. The CDR3 DNA is TGTGCCAGCAGACCCGGACAGTCACCCCTGAACACTGAAGCTTTCTTT.

Regarding this clone: At one boundary the junction diverges from the germline segment, which might be a read error. The chain links TRBV7-9 to TRBJ2-4; 10 nucleotides line up with TRBD1. The CDR3 loop spans 16 amino acids. The germline gives CDR1 SEHNR, CDR2 FQNEAQ (reference sequence). CDR3 sequence reads: CASSLVDRGATEDECF. The CDR3 DNA reads TGTGCCAGCAGCTTAGTGGACAGGGGGGCTACCGAGGATGAGTGCTTC.

The chain has TRBV29-1 and TRBJ1-2; the D is unclear. CDR1 SQVTM and CDR2 ANQGSEA come from the germline V gene. Trimming shortened V by 6 bases and J by 5 bases, and 13 bases separated the two germline ends. This CDR3 spans 12 amino acids. The DNA for the CDR3 is TGCAGCGTGGCCGGGGAAGAGTATGGCTACACCTTC. Encoded protein: CSVAGEEYGYTF. The whole variable domain, remainder taken from reference TRBV29-1 and TRBJ1-2, is SAVISQKPSRDICQRGTSLTIQCQVDSQVTMMFWYRQQPGQSLTLIATANQGSEATYESGFVIDKFPISRPNLTFSTLTVSNMSPEDSSIYLCSVAGEEYGYTFGSGTRLTVV.

The chain couples TRBV9 to TRBJ1-1; possible D gene TRBD1, 5 bases. Trimming shortened V by 0 bases and J by 7 bases, and 7 bases separated the two germline ends. Germline-derived CDR1 and CDR2 are SGDLS and YYNGEE. The CDR3 consists of 12 residues. Here the CDR3 DNA reads TGTGCCAGCAGCGTAGTTAGGGGTGAAGCTTTCTTT. Translating gives CASSVVRGEAFF. Looking up the rest from reference TRBV9 and TRBJ1-1 gives the full variable domain: DSGVTQTPKHLITATGQRVTLRCSPRSGDLSVYWYQQSLDQGLQFLIQYYNGEERAKGNILERFSAQQFPDLHSELNLSSLELGDSALYFCASSVVRGEAFFGQGTRLTVV.

This rearrangement joins TRBV29-1 to TRBJ2-7; D perhaps matches TRBD2 (5 bases). V was clipped by 5 bases and J by 2 bases, with 10 bases between them. The CDR3 consists of 12 residues. Germline-derived CDR1 and CDR2 are SQVTM and ANQGSEA. CDR3 DNA sequence: TGCAGCGTTAGTACTAGGGCCTACGAGCAGTACTTC. Its protein product is CSVSTRAYEQYF.

The CDR3 is CASRALGETQYF. In nucleotides, the CDR3 is TGTGCCAGCAGGGCGCTCGGAGAGACCCAGTACTTC. V usage is TRBV6-1 and J usage is TRBJ2-5; D not resolved. CDR3 length: 12 amino acids. V lost 6 bases and J lost 4, with 9 bases in between. Germline V gives CDR1 MNHNS, CDR2 SASEGT.